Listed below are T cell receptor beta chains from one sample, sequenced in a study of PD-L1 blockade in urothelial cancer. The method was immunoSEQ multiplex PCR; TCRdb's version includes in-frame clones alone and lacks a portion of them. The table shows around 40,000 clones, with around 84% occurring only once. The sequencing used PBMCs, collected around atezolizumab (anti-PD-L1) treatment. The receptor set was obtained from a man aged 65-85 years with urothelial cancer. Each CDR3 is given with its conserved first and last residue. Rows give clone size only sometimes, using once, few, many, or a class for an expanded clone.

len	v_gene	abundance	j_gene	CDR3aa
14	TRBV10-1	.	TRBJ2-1	CASEGQGARNEQFF
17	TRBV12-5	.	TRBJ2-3	CASGSGTGIVVPDTQYF
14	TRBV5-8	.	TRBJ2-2	CASRERASTGELFF
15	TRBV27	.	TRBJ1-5	CASSRTGLGNQPQHF
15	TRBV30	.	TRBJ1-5	CAWSAHRGLNQPQHF
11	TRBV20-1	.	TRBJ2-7	CSARGDTEQYF
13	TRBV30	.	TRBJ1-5	CAWSLGRDQPQHF
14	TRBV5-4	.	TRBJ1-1	CASSHDAQANEAFF
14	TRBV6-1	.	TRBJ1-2	CASSERDTIYGYTF
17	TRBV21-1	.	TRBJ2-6	CASSNTGLDSGANVLTF
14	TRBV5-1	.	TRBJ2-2	CASSPTVNTGELFF
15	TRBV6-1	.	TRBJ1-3	CASSQTGGTTDTIYF
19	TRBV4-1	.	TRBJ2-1	CASSQDRFGSGRVYNEQFF
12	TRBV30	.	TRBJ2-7	CAWSVLPYEQYF
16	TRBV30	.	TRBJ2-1	CAWSDPGLATYNEQFF
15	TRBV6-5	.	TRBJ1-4	CASSRDRGANEKLFF
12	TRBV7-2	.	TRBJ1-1	CASSSDSPEAFF
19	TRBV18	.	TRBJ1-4	CASSTTAPYGTATNEKLFF
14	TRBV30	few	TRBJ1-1	CAWSGLTGNTEAFF
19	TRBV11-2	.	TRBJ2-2	CASSFRRRGGASNTGELFF
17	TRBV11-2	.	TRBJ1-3	CASSLNGVTHSGNTIYF
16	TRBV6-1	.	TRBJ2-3	CASSEAGGRAADTQYF
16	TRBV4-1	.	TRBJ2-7	CASSRPSGTRRGEQYF
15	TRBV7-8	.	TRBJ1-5	CASSSGTSSNQPQHF
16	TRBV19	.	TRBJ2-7	CASSRRTGGVINEQYF
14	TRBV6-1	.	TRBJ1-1	CASSEVQTNTEAFF
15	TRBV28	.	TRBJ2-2	CASRPGTGWAGELFF
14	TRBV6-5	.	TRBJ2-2	CASSSGSDTGELFF
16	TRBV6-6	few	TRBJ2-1	CASSSPTSDLYNEQFF
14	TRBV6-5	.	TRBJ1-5	CASRTDRKGQPQHF
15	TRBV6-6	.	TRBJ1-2	CASSPWTASNYGYTF
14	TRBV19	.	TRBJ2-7	CASSIASALYEQYF
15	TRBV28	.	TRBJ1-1	CASSIDRLPLTEAFF
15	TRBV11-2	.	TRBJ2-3	CASSLKSGRPHTQYF
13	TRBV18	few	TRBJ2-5	CASSPTTQETQYF
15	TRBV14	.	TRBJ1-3	CASSHTGYSGNTIYF
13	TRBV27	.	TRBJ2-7	CASRGDRAYEQYF
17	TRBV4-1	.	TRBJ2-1	CASSPGRARSINNEQFF
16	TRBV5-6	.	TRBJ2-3	CASSLAHGQLTDTQYF
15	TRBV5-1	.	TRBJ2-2	CASSEGTGNTGELFF
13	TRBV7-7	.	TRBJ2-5	CASSRDSQETQYF
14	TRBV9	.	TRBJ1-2	CASSAHRGDYGYTF
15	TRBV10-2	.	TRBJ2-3	CASSLAGEGTDTQYF
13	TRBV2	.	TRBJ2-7	CASKGQRFYEQYF
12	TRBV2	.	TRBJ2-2	CASSTDSGELFF
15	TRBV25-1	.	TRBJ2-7	CASSPSTSGRIEQYF
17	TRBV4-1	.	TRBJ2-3	CASSMEYKGEGTDTQYF
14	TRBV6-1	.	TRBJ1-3	CAGALGNSGNTIYF
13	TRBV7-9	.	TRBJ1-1	CASSLTGGTEAFF
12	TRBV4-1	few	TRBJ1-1	CASSNRGGEAFF
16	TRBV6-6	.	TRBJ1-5	CASSYSGSGIGQPQHF
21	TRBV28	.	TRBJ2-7	CASTSTSGGIFTSGSLYEQYF